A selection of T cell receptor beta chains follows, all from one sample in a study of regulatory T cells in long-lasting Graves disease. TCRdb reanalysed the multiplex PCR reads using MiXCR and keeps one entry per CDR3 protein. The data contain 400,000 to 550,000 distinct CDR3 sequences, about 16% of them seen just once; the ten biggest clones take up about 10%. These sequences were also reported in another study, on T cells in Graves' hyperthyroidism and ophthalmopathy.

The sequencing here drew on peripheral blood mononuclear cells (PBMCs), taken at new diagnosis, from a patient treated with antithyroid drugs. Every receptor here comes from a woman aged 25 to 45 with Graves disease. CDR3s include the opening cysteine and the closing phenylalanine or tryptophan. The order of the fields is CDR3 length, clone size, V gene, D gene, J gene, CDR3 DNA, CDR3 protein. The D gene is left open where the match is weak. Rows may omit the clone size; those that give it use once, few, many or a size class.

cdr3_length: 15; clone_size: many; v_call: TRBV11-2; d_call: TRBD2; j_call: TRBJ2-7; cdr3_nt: TGTGCCAGCAGCCGAAGGGGACTAGCGGGAGTCGAGCAGTACTTC; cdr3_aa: CASSRRGLAGVEQYF
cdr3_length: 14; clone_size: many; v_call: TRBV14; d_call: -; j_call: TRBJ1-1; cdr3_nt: TGTGCCAGCAGCCAAGAAGTGAGGGGCACTGAAGCTTTCTTT; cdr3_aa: CASSQEVRGTEAFF
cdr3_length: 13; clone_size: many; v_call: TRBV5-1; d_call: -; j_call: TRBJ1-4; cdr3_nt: TGCGCCAGCAGCTTGGACACTAATGAAAAACTGTTTTTT; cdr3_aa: CASSLDTNEKLFF
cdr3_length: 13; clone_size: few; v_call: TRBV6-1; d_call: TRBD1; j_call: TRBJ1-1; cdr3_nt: TGTGCCAGCAGTCCCGGGACAGAGCTTTTGGGTTTCTTT; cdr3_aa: CASSPGTELLGFF
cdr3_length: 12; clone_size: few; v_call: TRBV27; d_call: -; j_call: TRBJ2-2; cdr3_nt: TGTGCCAGCAGCCGTATTCCGGGGGAGCTGTTTTTT; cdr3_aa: CASSRIPGELFF
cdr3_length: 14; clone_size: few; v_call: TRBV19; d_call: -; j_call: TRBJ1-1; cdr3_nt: TGTGCCAGTAGTATTGACACTTTGAACACTGAAGCTTTCTTT; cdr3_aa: CASSIDTLNTEAFF
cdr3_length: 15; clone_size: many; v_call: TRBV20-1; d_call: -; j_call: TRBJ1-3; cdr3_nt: TGCAGTGCTAGGGATATAGGCCGGGCAGGAAACACCATATATTTT; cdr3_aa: CSARDIGRAGNTIYF
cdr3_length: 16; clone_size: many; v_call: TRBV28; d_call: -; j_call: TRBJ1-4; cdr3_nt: TGTGCCAGCAGTTTATGGGACATTGCAACTAATGAAAAACTGTTTTTT; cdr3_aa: CASSLWDIATNEKLFF
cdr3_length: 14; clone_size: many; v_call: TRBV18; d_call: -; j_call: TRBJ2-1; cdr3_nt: TGTGCCAGCTCATTCACGGGAGAGGGCAATGAGCAGTTCTTC; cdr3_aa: CASSFTGEGNEQFF
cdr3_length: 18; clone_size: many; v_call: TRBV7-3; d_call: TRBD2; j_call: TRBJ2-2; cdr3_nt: TGTGCCAGCAGCTTAAACCCCACACTAGCGGGAGTTGGCGGGGAGCTGTTTTTT; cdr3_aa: CASSLNPTLAGVGGELFF
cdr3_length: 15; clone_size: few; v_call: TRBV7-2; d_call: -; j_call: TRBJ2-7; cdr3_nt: TGTGCCAGCAGCTTCCTACGGTTAAGGTCCTACGAGCAGTACTTC; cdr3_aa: CASSFLRLRSYEQYF
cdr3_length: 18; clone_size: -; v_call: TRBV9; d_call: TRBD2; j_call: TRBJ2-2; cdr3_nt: TGTGCCAGCAGCGTAGTGGTAGCGGGAGCCACGAACACCGGGGAGCTGTTTTTT; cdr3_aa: CASSVVVAGATNTGELFF
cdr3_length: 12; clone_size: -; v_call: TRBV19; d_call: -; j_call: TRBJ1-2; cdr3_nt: TGTGCCAGTAGTATCACAGGAGGTGGCTACACCTTC; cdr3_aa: CASSITGGGYTF
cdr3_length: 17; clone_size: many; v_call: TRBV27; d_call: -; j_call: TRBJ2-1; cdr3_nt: TGTGCCAGCAGTTTATCGACTCACACCGGCTCCTACAATGAGCAGTTCTTC; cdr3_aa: CASSLSTHTGSYNEQFF
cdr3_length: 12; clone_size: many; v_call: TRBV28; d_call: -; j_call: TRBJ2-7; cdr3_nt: TGTGCCAGCAGCTCGACCTCCTACGAGCAGTACTTC; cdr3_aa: CASSSTSYEQYF
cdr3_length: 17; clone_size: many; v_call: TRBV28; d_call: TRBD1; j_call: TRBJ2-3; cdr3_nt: TGTGCCAGCAGTGAGGGACAGATAATTCCTAGCACAGATACGCAGTATTTT; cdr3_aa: CASSEGQIIPSTDTQYF
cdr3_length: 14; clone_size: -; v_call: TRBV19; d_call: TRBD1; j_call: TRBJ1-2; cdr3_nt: TGTGCCAGTAGCCCGGGACAGACCTTCTATGGCTACACCTTC; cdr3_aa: CASSPGQTFYGYTF
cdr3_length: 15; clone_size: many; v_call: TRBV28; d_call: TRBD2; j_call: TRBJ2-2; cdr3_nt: TGTGCCAGCAGTCTAGCGGTCACGAACACCGGGGAGCTGTTTTTT; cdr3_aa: CASSLAVTNTGELFF
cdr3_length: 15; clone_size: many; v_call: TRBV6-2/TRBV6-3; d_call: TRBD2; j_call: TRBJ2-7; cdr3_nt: TGTGCCAGCAGTTACGGAGCGGGAATCACCTACGAGCAGTACTTC; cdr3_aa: CASSYGAGITYEQYF